This is a list of T cell receptor beta chains from one sample in a study of blood T cell repertoires in COVID-19. Libraries were prepared by immunoSEQ multiplex PCR; TCRdb keeps only in-frame clonotypes and omits some of them. The data hold 140,000 to 150,000 clones, with over 75% observed a single time. Input material: peripheral blood. The receptors stem from a man between 65 and 85 years old with acute or convalescent COVID-19. Both conserved end residues are part of each CDR3. D genes are given only for firm matches. Expanded clones get a size class; other rows say once, few or many, or leave the size out.

D gene: .; J gene: TRBJ2-7; V gene: TRBV18; CDR3 length: 12; clone size: once; CDR3 protein: CASSLQAYEQYF; CDR3 DNA: TGTGCCAGCTCCCTCCAGGCCTACGAGCAGTACTTC
D gene: TRBD2; J gene: TRBJ2-3; V gene: TRBV24-1; CDR3 length: 18; clone size: .; CDR3 protein: CATSALGGRARDTDTQYF; CDR3 DNA: TGTGCCACCAGTGCCTTGGGCGGGAGGGCCCGGGACACAGATACGCAGTATTTT
D gene: .; J gene: TRBJ2-1; V gene: TRBV7-3; CDR3 length: 13; clone size: .; CDR3 protein: CASSFQGGNEQFF; CDR3 DNA: TGTGCCAGCAGCTTCCAGGGTGGAAATGAGCAGTTCTTC
D gene: TRBD2; J gene: TRBJ2-3; V gene: TRBV6-6; CDR3 length: 18; clone size: .; CDR3 protein: CASSRRGSGSYVTDTQYF; CDR3 DNA: TGTGCCAGCAGTCGCCGAGGTAGCGGGAGCTATGTCACAGATACGCAGTATTTT
D gene: TRBD1; J gene: TRBJ1-2; V gene: TRBV24-1; CDR3 length: 15; clone size: .; CDR3 protein: CATSDPGQALYGYTF; CDR3 DNA: TGTGCCACCAGTGATCCGGGACAGGCGCTCTATGGCTACACCTTC
D gene: .; J gene: TRBJ1-3; V gene: TRBV7-9; CDR3 length: 15; clone size: few; CDR3 protein: CASSLAGGSGNTIYF; CDR3 DNA: TGTGCCAGCAGCTTAGCGGGGGGCTCTGGAAACACCATATATTTT
D gene: .; J gene: TRBJ1-5; V gene: TRBV28; CDR3 length: 18; clone size: .; CDR3 protein: CASRRTRGGEVSNQPQHF; CDR3 DNA: TGTGCCAGCAGGCGAACCCGGGGGGGGGAGGTTAGCAATCAGCCCCAGCATTTT
D gene: .; J gene: TRBJ2-3; V gene: TRBV5-1; CDR3 length: 17; clone size: .; CDR3 protein: CASSRTVRGTRTDTQYF; CDR3 DNA: TGCGCCAGCAGCCGGACGGTACGGGGGACCCGCACAGATACGCAGTATTTT
D gene: TRBD1; J gene: TRBJ1-3; V gene: TRBV3-1/TRBV3-2; CDR3 length: 17; clone size: .; CDR3 protein: CASSHGQAGGSGNTIYF; CDR3 DNA: TGTGCCAGCAGCCACGGACAGGCCGGGGGCTCTGGAAACACCATATATTTT
D gene: TRBD2; J gene: TRBJ2-7; V gene: TRBV7-9; CDR3 length: 15; clone size: .; CDR3 protein: CASSPPGLAGDEQYF; CDR3 DNA: TGTGCCAGCAGCCCGCCGGGACTAGCGGGGGACGAGCAGTACTTC
D gene: .; J gene: TRBJ2-7; V gene: TRBV11-2; CDR3 length: 14; clone size: once; CDR3 protein: CASSPGDSSYEQYF; CDR3 DNA: TGTGCCAGCAGCCCGGGGGACTCCTCCTACGAGCAGTACTTC
D gene: .; J gene: TRBJ2-1; V gene: TRBV11-2; CDR3 length: 15; clone size: .; CDR3 protein: CASSLQSLPPNEQFF; CDR3 DNA: TGTGCCAGCAGTCTACAGAGTCTTCCGCCCAATGAGCAGTTCTTC
D gene: TRBD1; J gene: TRBJ1-1; V gene: TRBV29-1; CDR3 length: 14; clone size: .; CDR3 protein: CSVEPGGSTSEAFF; CDR3 DNA: TGCAGCGTTGAACCAGGGGGAAGCACTTCTGAAGCTTTCTTT
D gene: .; J gene: TRBJ1-1; V gene: TRBV12-3/TRBV12-4; CDR3 length: 13; clone size: .; CDR3 protein: CASRPDSHTEAFF; CDR3 DNA: TGTGCCAGCCGCCCCGACAGCCACACTGAAGCTTTCTTT
D gene: TRBD1; J gene: TRBJ2-5; V gene: TRBV6-1; CDR3 length: 18; clone size: .; CDR3 protein: CASSEGLLGTGRRETQYF; CDR3 DNA: TGTGCCAGCAGTGAAGGGTTATTGGGGACAGGGAGGCGGGAGACCCAGTACTTC
D gene: TRBD2; J gene: TRBJ2-5; V gene: TRBV4-1; CDR3 length: 17; clone size: .; CDR3 protein: CASSQEWASGGRRTQYF; CDR3 DNA: TGCGCCAGCAGCCAAGAATGGGCTAGCGGGGGACGCAGGACCCAGTACTTC
D gene: TRBD2; J gene: TRBJ2-2; V gene: TRBV19; CDR3 length: 18; clone size: .; CDR3 protein: CASSIRRLAGGYSGELFF; CDR3 DNA: TGTGCCAGTAGTATCCGCCGACTAGCGGGAGGTTATTCCGGGGAGCTGTTTTTT
D gene: TRBD1; J gene: TRBJ1-2; V gene: TRBV24-1; CDR3 length: 14; clone size: .; CDR3 protein: CATSERRTGTGYTF; CDR3 DNA: TGTGCCACCAGTGAGAGGAGGACAGGGACCGGCTACACCTTC
D gene: TRBD1; J gene: TRBJ2-7; V gene: TRBV2; CDR3 length: 14; clone size: .; CDR3 protein: CASKRGQGSYEQYF; CDR3 DNA: TGTGCCAGCAAGCGGGGACAGGGCTCCTACGAGCAGTACTTC
D gene: .; J gene: TRBJ1-6; V gene: TRBV24-1; CDR3 length: 11; clone size: .; CDR3 protein: CATSDPSPLHF; CDR3 DNA: TGTGCCACCAGTGATCCGTCACCCCTCCACTTT
D gene: TRBD1; J gene: TRBJ2-4; V gene: TRBV24-1; CDR3 length: 15; clone size: .; CDR3 protein: CATSAKGTGENIQYF; CDR3 DNA: TGTGCCACCAGTGCCAAAGGGACAGGCGAAAACATTCAGTACTTC
D gene: TRBD1; J gene: TRBJ1-3; V gene: TRBV19; CDR3 length: 15; clone size: few; CDR3 protein: CASSMAGGFGNTIYF; CDR3 DNA: TGTGCCAGTAGTATGGCAGGGGGCTTCGGAAACACCATATATTTT
D gene: .; J gene: TRBJ2-3; V gene: TRBV3-1/TRBV3-2; CDR3 length: 15; clone size: .; CDR3 protein: CASSQDRSGTDTQYF; CDR3 DNA: TGTGCCAGCAGCCAAGATCGCAGCGGCACAGATACGCAGTATTTT
D gene: TRBD1; J gene: TRBJ1-2; V gene: TRBV10-3; CDR3 length: 15; clone size: .; CDR3 protein: CAISTGGVTNYGYTF; CDR3 DNA: TGTGCCATCAGTACAGGGGGCGTAACTAACTATGGCTACACCTTC
D gene: .; J gene: TRBJ2-5; V gene: TRBV2; CDR3 length: 13; clone size: .; CDR3 protein: CASSDREEETQYF; CDR3 DNA: TGTGCCAGCAGCGATAGGGAGGAAGAGACCCAGTACTTC
D gene: TRBD2; J gene: TRBJ2-2; V gene: TRBV3-1/TRBV3-2; CDR3 length: 14; clone size: .; CDR3 protein: CASSRTSKTGELFF; CDR3 DNA: TGTGCCAGCAGCCGGACTAGCAAAACCGGGGAGCTGTTTTTT